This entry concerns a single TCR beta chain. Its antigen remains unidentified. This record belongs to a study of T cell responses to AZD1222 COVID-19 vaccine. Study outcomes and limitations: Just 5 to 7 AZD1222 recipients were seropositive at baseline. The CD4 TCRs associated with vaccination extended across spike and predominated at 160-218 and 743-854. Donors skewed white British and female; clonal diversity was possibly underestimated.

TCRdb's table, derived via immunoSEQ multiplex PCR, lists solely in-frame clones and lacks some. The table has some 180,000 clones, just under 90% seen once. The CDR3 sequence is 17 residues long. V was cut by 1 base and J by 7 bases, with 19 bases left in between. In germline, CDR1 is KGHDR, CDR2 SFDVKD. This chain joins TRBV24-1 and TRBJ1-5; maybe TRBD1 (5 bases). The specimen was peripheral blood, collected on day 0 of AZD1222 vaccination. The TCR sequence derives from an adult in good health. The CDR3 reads CATSDFPEGEVSQPQHF. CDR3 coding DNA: TGTGCCACCAGTGATTTCCCCGAAGGGGAAGTTAGCCAGCCCCAGCATTTT.